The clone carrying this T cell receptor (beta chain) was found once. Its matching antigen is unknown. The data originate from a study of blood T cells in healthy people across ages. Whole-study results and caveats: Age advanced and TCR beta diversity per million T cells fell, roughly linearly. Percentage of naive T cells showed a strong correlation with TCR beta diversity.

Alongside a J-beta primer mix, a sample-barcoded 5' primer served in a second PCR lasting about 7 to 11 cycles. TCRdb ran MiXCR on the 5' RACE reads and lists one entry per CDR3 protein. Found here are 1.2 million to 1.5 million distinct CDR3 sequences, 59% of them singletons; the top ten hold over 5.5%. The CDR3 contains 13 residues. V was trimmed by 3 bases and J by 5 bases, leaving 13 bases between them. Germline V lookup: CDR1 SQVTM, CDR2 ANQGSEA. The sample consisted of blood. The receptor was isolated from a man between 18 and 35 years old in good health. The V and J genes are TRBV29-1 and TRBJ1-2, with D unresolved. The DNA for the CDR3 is TGCAGCGTTGATAGACGAGTGAGATATGGCTACACCTTC. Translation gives CSVDRRVRYGYTF.